The rows below give T cell receptor beta chains drawn from one sample of a study of regulatory T cells in long-lasting Graves disease. MiXCR, applied by TCRdb to the multiplex PCR reads, yields one record per CDR3 protein. The data show about 430,000 distinct CDR3 sequences, approximately 22% seen once. The sequencing here drew on peripheral blood mononuclear cells (PBMCs), taken when the disease was refractory, from a patient treated with antithyroid drugs. These receptors all stem from a female donor with Graves disease. Both conserved end residues are part of each CDR3.

TRBV9	TRBJ1-1	CASSVSQTNTEAFF
TRBV11-2	TRBJ1-1	CASSLGLSGGEAFF
TRBV2	TRBJ1-2	CASSENGYGYTF
TRBV28	TRBJ1-6	CASRHNGQGFFSPLHF
TRBV6-1	TRBJ1-4	CASRVDSLGEKLFF
TRBV6-5	TRBJ2-1	CASSYSRTSGSRGQFF
TRBV6-5	TRBJ1-2	CASSYDPDYGYTF
TRBV6-1	TRBJ2-7	CASSEQAGYEQYF
TRBV11-2	TRBJ2-1	CASSLEAGGAYNEQFF
TRBV6-1	TRBJ1-2	CASSKETAINGYTF
TRBV20-1	TRBJ2-1	CSARPSSAHPYNEQFF
TRBV12-3/TRBV12-4	TRBJ2-1	CASSPRSGGIFYEQFF
TRBV20-1	TRBJ2-2	CSARRLAGGPFVDGELFF
TRBV28	TRBJ1-2	CASSPAVGGFVGYGYTF
TRBV6-5	TRBJ2-2	CASSYSGRAGELFF
TRBV9	TRBJ1-4	CASSLEDATNEKLFF
TRBV10-3	TRBJ1-1	CAIRQGTEAFF
TRBV10-3	TRBJ2-7	CAISEHGHEQYF
TRBV7-8	TRBJ2-5	CASSLANSGIMGTQYF
TRBV18	TRBJ2-3	CASSPTGTTDTQYF
TRBV20-1	TRBJ1-1	CSASGDREAFF
TRBV6-1	TRBJ2-7	CASRGTSGFSYEQYF
TRBV3-1	TRBJ2-5	CASSPPTGYQETQYF
TRBV19	TRBJ2-1	CASSLSPLNEQFF
TRBV28	TRBJ2-1	CASSLFSGSLDNEQFF
TRBV6-5	TRBJ1-1	CASSYSQEGATEAFF
TRBV6-1	TRBJ1-5	CASSTVSGNQPQHF
TRBV28	TRBJ1-2	CASGIGTGVGYTF
TRBV3-1	TRBJ1-5	CASSQELSQPQHF
TRBV18	TRBJ2-5	CASSPLSGRGETQYF
TRBV28	TRBJ1-5	CASSLRTEQSNQPQHF
TRBV6-4	TRBJ2-2	CASSAGTSETGELFF
TRBV28	TRBJ2-2	CASSLGQFGELFF
TRBV6-1	TRBJ2-7	CASSKTGVSYEQYF
TRBV28	TRBJ2-5	CASSFSGVRTQYF
TRBV5-1	TRBJ2-2	CASTTIPRTGELFF
TRBV27	TRBJ2-5	CASSLGDAGRQETQYF
TRBV11-2	TRBJ2-5	CASSPYRGQETQYF
TRBV11-2	TRBJ2-5	CASSLWGGEETQYF
TRBV9	TRBJ2-2	CASSEGRSNTGELFF
TRBV4-1	TRBJ1-5	CASSQEGPFDNQPQHF
TRBV12-3/TRBV12-4	TRBJ2-7	CASSAGTFSYEQYF
TRBV19	TRBJ1-5	CASSNWGLRGQPQHF
TRBV5-1	TRBJ2-7	CASRGEKDYEQYF
TRBV20-1	TRBJ2-5	CSVDGRAEETQYF
TRBV4-1	TRBJ2-7	CASSTDRGGYEQYF
TRBV15	TRBJ2-1	CATSGRGGETEQFF
TRBV12-3/TRBV12-4	TRBJ2-1	CASSFQGAWEQFF
TRBV5-1	TRBJ2-2	CASRPFGIGGLLSNLAKNTGELFF
TRBV7-2	TRBJ2-1	CASSLVTGQGYNEQFF